The 2 T cell receptor beta chains below all came from one sample that was sequenced in a study of T cells and Merkel cell carcinoma outcomes. The protocol was immunoSEQ multiplex PCR, while the TCRdb copy is restricted to in-frame clones and leaves out a portion. This table has about 620 clones, roughly 90% appearing once. Sequencing used tumor tissue from Merkel cell carcinoma. These receptors originate from a human donor with Merkel cell carcinoma.

The gene calls are TRBV23-1 and TRBJ2-5; possibly TRBD1 for D (5 bases). TRBV23-1 is given ORF status, its function remaining uncertain. CDR3 size: 14 residues. Trimming left V 8 bases short and J 0 bases short, with 13 bases between. DNA for the CDR3: TGCGCCAGCCTTCCCTGGGGCTACCAAGAGACCCAGTACTTC. Its protein is CASLPWGYQETQYF.

This rearrangement joins TRBV2 to TRBJ1-4, with a weak D call TRBD1 (5 bases). CDR1 SNHLY and CDR2 FYNNEI come from the germline V gene. Deletions cut 6 bases from V and 1 base from J, with 9 bases between. This CDR3 has 14 amino acids. Here the CDR3 reads CASRQGGTNEKLFF. In DNA, the CDR3 is TGTGCCAGCAGGCAGGGAGGAACTAATGAAAAACTGTTTTTT.